This TCR beta chain was identified during a study of shared clonotypes between healthy human individuals. The assay was carried out at the deep level. Only in-frame clones appear in the TCRdb table, and some are missing; sequencing was by immunoSEQ multiplex PCR. Of approximately 2.1 million clones detected, over 85% appear once; the ten largest clones hold roughly 0.36%. Study findings and constraints: The sampled material consisted only of blood, and tissue repertoires are likely to differ. Naive CD4 clonotype sharing across a few donors was approximately 5.2%.

Of note for this clone: Its antigen is not known.

This TCR came from a man aged 18 to 30 in good health. Some clones in this sample may be carry-over from other donors' samples. Input material: naive CD4+ T cells from PBMCs. This sample's subset: CD45RA+ positively selected.

In DNA, the CDR3 is TGTGCCAGCAGTCGGACAGGTAGTAATGAAAAACTGTTTTTT. Amino acid sequence: CASSRTGSNEKLFF. The chain carries TRBV6-6 and TRBJ1-4; TRBD1 agrees at 7 bases. The CDR3 extends over 14 amino acids. V shed 5 bases, J shed 4 bases, and the junction held 4 bases outside the gene matches. The germline CDR1 and CDR2 sequences are MNHNY and SVGAGI (reference sequence).